A single sample is the source of the 8 T cell receptor beta chains below, sequenced in a study of tumor T cells in aggressive B-cell lymphoma. Sequenced by immunoSEQ multiplex PCR; TCRdb stores in-frame clones only, minus some. The sample has about 2,100 clones; 85% to 95% are singletons. Specimen: tumor tissue. Every receptor here comes from an adult with diffuse large B cell lymphoma.

This clone was detected a few times. The chain links TRBV6-5 to TRBJ2-1, with 7 positions matching TRBD1. Trimming at V came to 6 bases and at J to 12 bases, leaving 11 bases not matched to a gene. CDR1 and CDR2 (germline): MNHEY, SVGAGI. The CDR3 runs to 13 residues. The CDR3 DNA reads TGTGCCAGCAGCCATACAGAGGGGGCCGGGCAGTTCTTC. It codes for CASSHTEGAGQFF.

V and J are TRBV7-9 and TRBJ2-5; TRBD1 might be the D (5 bases). Germline CDR1 reads SEHNR; CDR2 reads FQNEAQ (reference sequence). The CDR3 loop spans 15 amino acids. V was pared by 2 bases and J by 2 bases, with 12 bases between. CDR3 region: CASSLPQGTQETQYF. CDR3 nucleotides: TGTGCCAGCAGCTTACCTCAGGGCACTCAAGAGACCCAGTACTTC.

V and J are TRBV20-1 and TRBJ2-5; D unresolved. Germline-derived CDR1 and CDR2 are DFQATT and SNEGSKA (reference sequence). The CDR3 totals 11 residues. V lost 5 bases and J lost 2, with 6 bases in between. This chain's CDR3 is CSAPLQETQYF. The DNA of the CDR3 is TGCAGTGCTCCACTTCAAGAGACCCAGTACTTC.

Comments on this clone: The junction and the germline gene differ at one end; a read error may be behind it. The chain combines TRBV5-4 with TRBJ1-2; no clear D gene. Germline CDR1 and CDR2: SGHNT and YYREEE (reference sequence). The CDR3 totals 15 residues. The CDR3 DNA is TGTGCCAGCAGCTTAGGAGGCGGGTTAGGCTATGGCTACATCTTC. The encoded protein is CASSLGGGLGYGYIF.

The chain has TRBV18 and TRBJ1-5, with 8 nucleotides matching TRBD1. With V trimmed by 5 bases and J by 4 bases, 4 bases remained unmatched. CDR1 and CDR2 from the germline V gene are KGHSH and LQKENI. This CDR3 has 14 residues. This chain's CDR3 is CASSLDRENQPQHF. For the CDR3, the DNA is TGTGCCAGCTCATTGGACAGGGAAAATCAGCCCCAGCATTTT.

V and J are TRBV30 and TRBJ2-5; no clear D gene. This CDR3 is built from 14 residues. V was cut by 1 base and J by 1 base, with 10 bases left in between. Germline lookup yields CDR1 GTSNPN and CDR2 SVGIG (reference sequence). CDR3 DNA sequence: TGTGCCTGGAGTGGTTTGACATTCCAAGAGACCCAGTACTTC. Protein product: CAWSGLTFQETQYF.

The CDR3 spells CASGETGSNQPQHF. The CDR3 DNA reads as TGTGCCAGCGGGGAGACAGGGAGCAATCAGCCCCAGCATTTT. This chain uses TRBV28 with TRBJ1-5; 7 bases agree with TRBD1. Trimming took 8 bases from V and 1 from J; bases not matched to a gene: 5. Germline lookup yields CDR1 MDHEN and CDR2 SYDVKM. CDR3 length: 14 residues.

The chain combines TRBV7-3 with TRBJ2-1; 15 bases match TRBD2. CDR1 is SGHTA and CDR2 is FQGTGA in the germline V gene. There are 15 residues in the CDR3. V dropped 5 bases and J dropped 7; count of bases not matched to a gene: 3. The CDR3 sequence: CASSEGLAGGNEQFF. CDR3 bases: TGTGCCAGCAGCGAGGGACTAGCGGGAGGAAATGAGCAGTTCTTC.